Below, 9 T cell receptor beta chains from the same sample are listed, as sequenced in a study of T-cell reconstitution after alpha-beta-depleted transplantation in children. As it was prepared, the TCRbeta library received unique molecular identifiers. TCRdb called the PCR reads again in MiXCR, with one record for every CDR3 protein. The table lists about 200,000 distinct CDR3 sequences, 7.5% to 9.5% of them singletons. Material: PBMCs, mostly from graft donor cells, obtained 360 days after TCRalphabeta/CD19-depleted stem cell transplant. The receptors were sampled from a male patient under 10 years old who had a stem cell transplant for acute myeloid leukemia, so the T cells may come from the graft donor.

The chain carries TRBV3-1 and TRBJ2-3; D may be TRBD1 (7 bases). This CDR3 is built from 17 residues. Trimming left V 2 bases short and J 0 bases short, with 15 bases between. Germline CDR1 reads LGHDT; CDR2 reads YNNKEL (reference sequence). The CDR3 nucleotides are TGTGCCAGCAGCCAAAACGCGGGACAGAGTAGCACAGATACGCAGTATTTT. Protein product: CASSQNAGQSSTDTQYF.

The sample holds many counts of this clonotype. This chain joins TRBV5-1 and TRBJ2-1; D remains ambiguous. Between the trimmed V and J ends, which lost 0 bases and 10 bases, there was a span of 11 bases. CDR1 and CDR2 (germline): SGHRS, YFSETQ. The CDR3 extends over 13 amino acids. The CDR3 DNA reads TGCGCCAGCAGCTTGGAACGGCCGTGGGAGCAGTTCTTC. As protein: CASSLERPWEQFF.

V is TRBV19 and J is TRBJ2-7; D is uncertain. CDR3 length: 14 amino acids. Germline V gene sequence: CDR1 LNHDA, CDR2 SQIVND (reference sequence). Trimming removed 4 bases at V and 0 bases at J, with 10 bases between. This CDR3 is CASSTGPNSYEQYF. Here the CDR3 DNA reads TGTGCCAGTAGTACAGGACCGAACTCCTACGAGCAGTACTTC.

The chain couples TRBV29-1 to TRBJ2-5, with TRBD2 as a possible D gene (5 bases). The CDR3 has 14 residues. The germline CDR1 and CDR2 sequences are SQVTM and ANQGSEA. The ends were cut back, 6 bases at V and 2 bases at J, with 16 bases in the middle. CDR3 nucleotide sequence: TGCAGCGTGCATCTTTGGACTTCACAAGAGACCCAGTACTTC. Residues: CSVHLWTSQETQYF.

This chain joins TRBV5-1 and TRBJ2-7; no firm D call. Germline CDR1 and CDR2: SGHRS and YFSETQ. The V and J ends lost 0 bases and 5 bases respectively, with 9 bases between them. This CDR3 contains 13 residues. CDR3 sequence: CASSLGAPNEQYF. DNA of the CDR3: TGCGCCAGCAGCTTGGGGGCTCCCAACGAGCAGTACTTC.

This clonotype has a count of ten or more. This chain uses TRBV29-1 with TRBJ2-1; 11 nucleotides align to TRBD2. The CDR3 is made up of 15 amino acids. Germline CDR1 and CDR2: SQVTM and ANQGSEA. The trim removed 7 bases at V and 13 bases at J, leaving 18 bases unmatched. Here the CDR3 reads CSAPLRSGRASHQFF. Here the CDR3 DNA reads TGCAGCGCTCCCCTTCGTAGCGGGAGGGCCTCACATCAGTTCTTC.

The table lists this clonotype with many counts. The chain uses TRBV29-1 and TRBJ2-7; perhaps TRBD2 as D (5 bases). CDR1 and CDR2 from the germline V gene are SQVTM and ANQGSEA. The CDR3 loop spans 12 amino acids. The ends were cut back, 4 bases at V and 7 bases at J, with 14 bases in the middle. The CDR3 sequence: CSVVAETGEQYF. The CDR3 bases are TGCAGCGTTGTTGCGGAGACGGGAGAGCAGTACTTC.

The chain combines TRBV9 with TRBJ2-3; D may be TRBD1 (5 bases). The CDR3 extends over 15 amino acids. The V end was cut by 0 bases, the J end by 2 bases, with 10 bases between. Per germline, CDR1 SGDLS and CDR2 YYNGEE. The CDR3 bases are TGTGCCAGCAGCGTAGCAGGGCATCCCACAGATACGCAGTATTTT. This sequence encodes CASSVAGHPTDTQYF.

This clonotype has a count of ten or more. V and J are TRBV5-1 and TRBJ2-1; 7 bases map to TRBD2. This CDR3 has 15 amino acids. CDR1 and CDR2 (germline): SGHRS, YFSETQ. The J segment lost 8 bases and the V segment lost 1 base, leaving 9 bases of the junction unmatched. CDR3 protein: CASSLLGGVVDEQFF. As DNA, the CDR3 is TGCGCCAGCAGCTTGTTGGGGGGGGTCGTCGATGAGCAGTTCTTC. The whole variable domain, filled in from reference TRBV5-1 and TRBJ2-1, reads KAGVTQTPRYLIKTRGQQVTLSCSPISGHRSVSWYQQTPGQGLQFLFEYFSETQRNKGNFPGRFSGRQFSNSRSEMNVSTLELGDSALYLCASSLLGGVVDEQFFGPGTRLTVL.